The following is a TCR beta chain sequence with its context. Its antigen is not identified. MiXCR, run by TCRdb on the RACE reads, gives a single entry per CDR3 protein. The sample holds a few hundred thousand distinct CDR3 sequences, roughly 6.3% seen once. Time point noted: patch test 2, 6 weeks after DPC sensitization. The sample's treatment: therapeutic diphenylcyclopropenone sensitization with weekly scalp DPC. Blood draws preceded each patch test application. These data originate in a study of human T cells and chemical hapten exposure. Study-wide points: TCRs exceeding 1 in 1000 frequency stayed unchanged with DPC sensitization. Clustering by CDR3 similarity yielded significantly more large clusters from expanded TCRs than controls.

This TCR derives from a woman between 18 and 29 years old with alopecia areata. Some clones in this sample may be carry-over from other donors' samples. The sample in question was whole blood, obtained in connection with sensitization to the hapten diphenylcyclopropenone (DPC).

The chain's CDR3 is CASSRRTSGLNTGELFF. The CDR3 coding sequence is TGTGCCAGCAGCCGTCGGACTAGCGGGCTGAACACCGGGGAGCTGTTTTTT. This chain uses TRBV7-2 with TRBJ2-2; 11 nucleotides match TRBD2. J gave up 1 base and V 5 bases, and 6 bases lay outside the gene matches. The CDR3 is 17 residues long. The V gene's germline CDR1 is SGHTA and CDR2 FQGNSA.